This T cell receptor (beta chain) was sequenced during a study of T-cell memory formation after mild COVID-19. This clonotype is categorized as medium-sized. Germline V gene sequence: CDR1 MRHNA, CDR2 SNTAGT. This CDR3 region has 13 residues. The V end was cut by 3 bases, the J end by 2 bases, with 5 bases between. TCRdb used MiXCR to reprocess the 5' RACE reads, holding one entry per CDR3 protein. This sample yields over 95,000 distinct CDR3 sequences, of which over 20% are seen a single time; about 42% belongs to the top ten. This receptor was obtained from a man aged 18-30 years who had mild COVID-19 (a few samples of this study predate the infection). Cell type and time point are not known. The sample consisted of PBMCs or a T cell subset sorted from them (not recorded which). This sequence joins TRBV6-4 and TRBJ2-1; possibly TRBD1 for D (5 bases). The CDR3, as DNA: TGTGCCAGCAGTGAGGACACCTACAATGAGCAGTTCTTC. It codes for CASSEDTYNEQFF.